The rows below give T cell receptor beta chains drawn from one sample of a study of T-cell reconstitution after alpha-beta-depleted transplantation in children. One entry per CDR3 protein, called by TCRdb with MiXCR from the PCR reads. This table holds some 600,000 distinct CDR3 sequences, under 15% found once. The sample here was PBMCs, mostly from graft donor cells, taken 360 days after TCRalphabeta/CD19-depleted stem cell transplant. These receptors were taken from a male patient younger than 18 who had a stem cell transplant for acute myeloid leukemia, so the T cells may come from the graft donor. The CDR3 runs from the conserved cysteine through the conserved F or W. D genes are given only for firm matches. Part of the rows lack a size; the others show once, few, many or a class for expanded clones.

.	.	TRBV5-6	TRBJ1-1	TGTGCCAGCAGCCCCCTTGGATGGAACACTGAAGCTTTCTTT	CASSPLGWNTEAFF
many	.	TRBV12-3/TRBV12-4	TRBJ1-2	TGTGCCAGCAGTTTAGGGACCTATGGCTACACCTTC	CASSLGTYGYTF
.	.	TRBV29-1	TRBJ2-7	TGCAGCGTTGTAGGGTCTCACTACGAGCAGTACTTC	CSVVGSHYEQYF
.	.	TRBV11-2	TRBJ1-2	TGTGCCAGCAGCGCTCCGGGACGTCCCTCGGGCTACACCTTC	CASSAPGRPSGYTF
many	TRBD1	TRBV7-7	TRBJ2-2	TGTGCTAGCAGCTCCGGGACAGTTGTTTTCGGGGAGCTGTTTTTT	CASSSGTVVFGELFF
few	.	TRBV7-9	TRBJ2-5	TGTGCCAGCAGCCCACGGGGGACAGTCCTGGGGGAGACCCAGTACTTC	CASSPRGTVLGETQYF
many	TRBD1	TRBV12-3/TRBV12-4	TRBJ2-7	TGTGCCAGCAGCCGGACAGGCCCCTTCACCTACGAGCAGTACTTC	CASSRTGPFTYEQYF
few	.	TRBV28	TRBJ2-3	TGTGCCAGCAGCCCCGGGGACCTCCGAGATACGCAGTATTTT	CASSPGDLRDTQYF
few	.	TRBV5-5	TRBJ2-1	TGTGCCAGCAGCCCTTACGTGGGAGAAAATGAGCAGTTCTTC	CASSPYVGENEQFF
few	TRBD2	TRBV12-3/TRBV12-4	TRBJ2-1	TGTGCCAGCAGTATTCCGGGGGGACTAGCGGGAGGGAGCTCCTACAATGAGCAGTTCTTC	CASSIPGGLAGGSSYNEQFF
few	.	TRBV11-2	TRBJ2-3	TGTGCCAGCAGCTTAGTCGAGGGAGTGGAGTATTTT	CASSLVEGVEYF
.	TRBD1	TRBV2	TRBJ1-2	TGTGCCAGCAGTCCCGCGGGACAGGGACTTAACTATGGCTACACCTTC	CASSPAGQGLNYGYTF
.	TRBD2	TRBV29-1	TRBJ2-1	TGCAGCGTGTATCTAGCGGGAGTTTTACCGGGTGAGCAGTTCTTC	CSVYLAGVLPGEQFF
.	TRBD2	TRBV29-1	TRBJ2-7	TGCAGCGTCCTCCTACTAGCGGACTACGAGCAGTACTTC	CSVLLLADYEQYF
.	TRBD2	TRBV28	TRBJ2-5	TGTGCCAGCAGCTCCGGGACTAGCGGGAGTGTAGAAGAGACCCAGTACTTC	CASSSGTSGSVEETQYF
few	TRBD2	TRBV20-1	TRBJ2-5	TGCAGTGCTAGCTCCGGGACTAGCGGGAGGGTGTACCAAGAGACCCAGTACTTC	CSASSGTSGRVYQETQYF
many	TRBD2	TRBV7-9	TRBJ2-1	TGTGCCAGCAGCGAGATTGGACTAGCGGGAGCAAATGAGCAGTTCTTC	CASSEIGLAGANEQFF
few	.	TRBV20-1	TRBJ2-5	TGCAGTGCTAGACCCCGGGAGACCCAGTACTTC	CSARPRETQYF
few	.	TRBV7-3	TRBJ2-7	TGTGCCAGCAGCCCGGGCTACTCCTACGAGCAGTACTTC	CASSPGYSYEQYF
few	.	TRBV12-3/TRBV12-4	TRBJ2-5	TGTGCCAGCAGTCGCCTCCGGGGCCGGGAGACCCAGTACTTC	CASSRLRGRETQYF
many	.	TRBV7-2	TRBJ1-5	TGTGCCAGCAGCTTAACGGGGTTAAATCAGCCCCAGCATTTT	CASSLTGLNQPQHF
.	.	TRBV20-1	TRBJ2-7	TGCAGTGCTAGAGATCTCTGGTTAGGAGCTGGACAGATTAAACCCTACGAGCAGTACTTC	CSARDLWLGAGQIKPYEQYF
few	.	TRBV28	TRBJ2-4	TGTGCCAGCAGTTCCGGGAGATTGGTCAAAAACATTCAGTACTTC	CASSSGRLVKNIQYF
few	TRBD1	TRBV18	TRBJ2-3	TGTGCCAGCTCAGCCAGGGGGCTAGGCACAGATACGCAGTATTTT	CASSARGLGTDTQYF
many	.	TRBV20-1	TRBJ2-7	TGCAGTGCCTCCGAGGGGCGAAGGGAGCAGTACTTC	CSASEGRREQYF
.	TRBD2	TRBV6-2/TRBV6-3	TRBJ2-1	TGTGCCAGCACCCCCCCCGGGAGGACCTACAATGAGCAGTTCTTC	CASTPPGRTYNEQFF
few	.	TRBV4-3	TRBJ2-5	TGCGCCAGCAGCCAAGAGGAAGGGACCCAGTACTTC	CASSQEEGTQYF
many	TRBD1	TRBV28	TRBJ2-7	TGTGCCAGCAGTTTGACAGGGGACGAGCAGTACTTC	CASSLTGDEQYF
many	TRBD2	TRBV4-3	TRBJ2-6	TGCGCCAGCAGCCAAACTGGTAGCGGGAGTCAACCAAACGTCCTGACTTTC	CASSQTGSGSQPNVLTF
.	.	TRBV4-3	TRBJ2-7	TGCGCCAGCAGCCAAGGGAACAGCTTATTCTACGAGCAGTACTTC	CASSQGNSLFYEQYF
many	.	TRBV28	TRBJ1-3	TGTGCCAGCAGTTTAGGGGGGTCAGCTGGAAACACCATATATTTT	CASSLGGSAGNTIYF
few	.	TRBV24-1	TRBJ2-1	TGTGCCACCAGTGATATGGGCGTGTCGAGCTCCTACAATGAGCAGTTCTTC	CATSDMGVSSSYNEQFF
.	.	TRBV30	TRBJ2-1	TGTGCCTGGTCGTATAGGGAGGATGAGCAGTTCTTC	CAWSYREDEQFF
few	TRBD2	TRBV7-9	TRBJ2-3	TGTGCCAGCACGGGGGGAGCGGGATCCACAGATACGCAGTATTTT	CASTGGAGSTDTQYF
many	.	TRBV12-3/TRBV12-4	TRBJ2-7	TGTGCCAGCAGTTTATCCCGGTGGGTCCACGAGCAGTACTTC	CASSLSRWVHEQYF
few	.	TRBV6-5	TRBJ1-6	TGTGCCAGCAGTCCCCGACAGGTCCCGAGCTCCTATAATTCACCCCTCCACTTT	CASSPRQVPSSYNSPLHF
.	TRBD1	TRBV4-2	TRBJ2-7	TGTGCCAGCAGCTTCCAGGTCCCGGGGACAGGGAAACACGAGCAGTACTTC	CASSFQVPGTGKHEQYF
.	TRBD2	TRBV15	TRBJ2-1	TGTGCCACCAAGACTAGCGGGAGTCGGGGTCCGTTCTTC	CATKTSGSRGPFF
.	.	TRBV15	TRBJ2-7	TGTGCCACCGGGGGCGGCTATTCCTACGAGCAGTACTTC	CATGGGYSYEQYF
.	.	TRBV3-1	TRBJ2-7	TGTGCCAGCAGCCAAGAAAACGAGCAGTACTTC	CASSQENEQYF
many	TRBD1	TRBV20-1	TRBJ2-7	TGCAGTGCTAGAGATTTAGGCAGGGGGACCTACGAGCAGTACTTC	CSARDLGRGTYEQYF
many	.	TRBV25-1	TRBJ2-1	TGTGCCAGCAGTGAATATGGCCGGGGTAGCGGATACTACAATGAGCAGTTCTTC	CASSEYGRGSGYYNEQFF
few	.	TRBV5-1	TRBJ1-2	TGCGCCAGCAGCTTAGGCGGACAGTCCTTCTATGGCTACACCTTC	CASSLGGQSFYGYTF
many	.	TRBV7-2	TRBJ2-3	TGTGCCAGTGCGCGGGGTAGGGGAGTCGCAGATACGCAGTATTTT	CASARGRGVADTQYF
few	TRBD2	TRBV11-1	TRBJ2-7	TGTGCCAGCAGCTTAGTCGGGACTAGCGTCTACGAGCAGTACTTC	CASSLVGTSVYEQYF
.	TRBD1	TRBV20-1	TRBJ1-5	TGCAGTGCTAGAGATCGCACAGGGGGGGGTAGCAATCAGCCTCAGCATTTT	CSARDRTGGGSNQPQHF
many	TRBD1	TRBV5-8	TRBJ2-3	TGTGCCAGCAGCTCAGCGGACAGGGGCATCCAAGATACGCAGTATTTT	CASSSADRGIQDTQYF
many	.	TRBV29-1	TRBJ2-2	TGCAGCGCCCTTGCGAACACCGGGGAGCTGTTTTTT	CSALANTGELFF
few	.	TRBV28	TRBJ2-7	TGTGCCAGCAGGGGCGACACATCCTACGAGCAGTACTTC	CASRGDTSYEQYF
.	.	TRBV20-1	TRBJ2-5	TGCAGTGCTAGAGATCTCGGGTTGGGAGAGACCCAGTACTTC	CSARDLGLGETQYF